Here is one TCR beta chain with its context. As yet, its antigen is unknown. These data belong to a study of vaccination effects on CD4 cells after COVID-19. Study-wide background: Each participant received a vaccine that was either BNT162b2 or mRNA-1273, given as two doses.

CD4+ T cell isolation took place after approximately ten days of culture. The healthy vaccine recipients, who had no prior SARS-CoV-2 infection, showed negative nucleocapsid antibodies. Half-medium exchanges with IL-2 medium took place on days 3 and 7. Trimming cost V 0 bases and J 2 bases, with 3 bases left between them. The CDR3 length is 13 residues. Germline CDR1 reads PRHDT; CDR2 reads FYEKMQ (reference sequence). Clones were read by immunoSEQ multiplex PCR, and TCRdb kept only the in-frame ones, dropping some. Of over 45,000 clones in the sample, 55% to 75% were seen once. The V and J genes are TRBV13 and TRBJ2-3; no clear D gene. The sample in question was CD4+ T cells from PBMCs cultured without peptide, obtained before COVID-19 vaccination. This sequence originates from a human donor who received a COVID-19 vaccine. The CDR3 DNA sequence: TGTGCCAGCAGCTTAGGGGTCACAGATACGCAGTATTTT. Translation: CASSLGVTDTQYF.